Listed here are 17 T cell receptor beta chains from one sample, sequenced in a study of cytomegalovirus exposure and HLA in healthy donors. The PCR had 60 Vbeta and 13 Jbeta primers. TCRdb keeps only in-frame clones here, not all; method: immunoSEQ multiplex PCR. The table lists about 110,000 clones, 75% of them singletons, with approximately 2.8% in the top ten. Source material: PBMCs. The receptors shown here come from a male donor in good health and CMV-seropositive.

The chain employs TRBV7-9 and TRBJ2-7; TRBD1 aligns across 8 bases. V trimming: 4 bases; J trimming: 0 bases; junction bases outside the gene matches: 5. Per germline, CDR1 SEHNR and CDR2 FQNEAQ (reference sequence). This CDR3 contains 15 residues. CDR3 amino acids: CASSSGTGVSYEQYF. CDR3 DNA sequence: TGTGCCAGCAGCTCCGGGACAGGCGTCTCCTACGAGCAGTACTTC.

The genes are TRBV5-1 and TRBJ1-1; TRBD1 matches at 8 bases. The junction had 6 bases not matched to a gene; V was cut back by 4 bases and J by 1 base. The CDR3 spans 15 residues. Germline CDR1 reads SGHRS; CDR2 reads YFSETQ. CDR3 sequence (DNA): TGCGCCAGCAGCCGCCTGGGACAGGAGAACACTGAAGCTTTCTTT. It yields the protein CASSRLGQENTEAFF.

Only one count was recorded for this clone. V is TRBV7-9 and J is TRBJ2-5, with D possibly TRBD1 on 6 matching bases. The CDR3 extends over 13 amino acids. CDR1 and CDR2 (germline): SEHNR, FQNEAQ (reference sequence). Deletions cut 4 bases from V and 4 bases from J, with 10 bases between. The CDR3: CASSSGQRETQYF. CDR3 bases: TGTGCCAGCAGCTCAGGACAGAGAGAGACCCAGTACTTC.

This clone was detected only a few times. The chain combines TRBV25-1 with TRBJ2-7, with D maybe TRBD2 (5 bases). CDR3 length: 11 residues. From germline, CDR1 is MGHDK and CDR2 SYGVNS. Between the trimmed V and J ends, which lost 8 bases and 3 bases, there was a span of 8 bases. CDR3: CASGRVYEQYF. The DNA of the CDR3 is TGTGCCAGCGGGAGAGTCTACGAGCAGTACTTC.

The chain links TRBV4-2 to TRBJ2-3, with a weak D call TRBD1 (7 bases). This CDR3 spans 18 amino acids. Looked up from germline, CDR1 is LGHNA and CDR2 is YNFKEQ. V was trimmed by 1 base and J by 0 bases, leaving 17 bases between them. CDR3 bases: TGTGCCAGCAGCCAAGTCGGCAGGGGGGTTCTCAGCACAGATACGCAGTATTTT. Translation gives CASSQVGRGVLSTDTQYF.

This rearrangement joins TRBV6-5 to TRBJ2-7, with TRBD1 matching 8 bases. CDR3 size: 11 residues. V was clipped by 7 bases and J by 7 bases; unmatched bases: 3. Germline CDR1 MNHEY, CDR2 SVGAGI. For the CDR3, the DNA is TGTGCCAGCACCAGGGGGCGTGAGCAGTACTTC. It translates to CASTRGREQYF.

The V and J genes are TRBV30 and TRBJ1-5; a weak D match, TRBD1 (5 bases). The CDR3 is 13 residues long. Per germline, CDR1 GTSNPN and CDR2 SVGIG (reference sequence). The V gene lost 3 bases and the J gene lost 11 bases, with 17 bases spanning the gap. The CDR3 region has the DNA TGTGCCTGGAGAGAGACAGCACAATCAGCCCAGCATTTT. It codes for CAWRETAQSAQHF.

V is TRBV5-1 and J is TRBJ2-6; 7 bases align to TRBD2. The CDR3 sequence is 19 residues long. Germline CDR1 is SGHRS and CDR2 is YFSETQ. Unmatched junction bases numbered 9, after V lost 0 bases and J lost 0 bases. The CDR3 nucleotides read TGCGCCAGCAGCTTGGTGCTAGCGGTGCCAACCTCTGGGGCCAACGTCCTGACTTTC. It encodes CASSLVLAVPTSGANVLTF.

This clone occurred a few times. V and J are TRBV4-3 and TRBJ2-1, with D perhaps matching TRBD2 (5 bases). There are 14 residues in the CDR3. Germline assignment: CDR1 LGHNA and CDR2 YSLEER. Trimming removed 5 bases at V and 3 bases at J, with 11 bases between. The CDR3 sequence: CASSTRTHYNEQFF. The DNA of the CDR3 is TGCGCCAGCAGCACCAGGACTCACTACAATGAGCAGTTCTTC.

For this clone: The sample carries other DNA sequences with the same CDR3. V gene TRBV5-1 combines with J gene TRBJ2-5; TRBD2 might be the D (7 bases). CDR3 length equals 15 residues. Trimming left V 0 bases short and J 3 bases short, with 12 bases between. CDR1 and CDR2 from the germline V gene are SGHRS and YFSETQ. CDR3 DNA sequence: TGCGCCAGCAGCTTGGGTGCGGGGGCTGAAGAGACCCAGTACTTC. This codes for CASSLGAGAEETQYF.

The gene calls are TRBV10-3 and TRBJ1-5; D is uncertain. The V end was cut by 2 bases, the J end by 10 bases, with 21 bases between. In germline, CDR1 is ENHRY, CDR2 SYGVKD. This CDR3 has 16 amino acids. The CDR3: CAISEAGPGGSRPQHF. The DNA for the CDR3 is TGTGCCATCAGTGAGGCGGGTCCCGGAGGAAGTAGACCCCAGCATTTT.

The rearrangement links TRBV27 to TRBJ1-5; a weak D match, TRBD1 (6 bases). Germline assignment: CDR1 MNHEY and CDR2 SMNVEV (reference sequence). The CDR3 is 14 residues long. V was clipped by 10 bases and J by 0 bases, with 13 bases between them. In DNA form, the CDR3 reads TGTGCCACCAGAAGACAGGCTAGCAATCAGCCCCAGCATTTT. This translates into CATRRQASNQPQHF.

This chain joins TRBV28 and TRBJ2-7; 9 positions agree with TRBD1. In germline, CDR1 is MDHEN, CDR2 SYDVKM. J gave up 2 bases and V 7 bases, and 6 bases lay outside the gene matches. The CDR3 is made up of 14 amino acids. The CDR3 nucleotides read TGTGCCAGCATTCGACAGGGGGGCCCCTACGAGCAGTACTTC. Amino acids: CASIRQGGPYEQYF.

The sample holds one count of this clone. The chain joins TRBV27 to TRBJ1-5; 9 bases align to TRBD1. The V segment lost 8 bases and the J segment 7 bases; nucleotides outside the gene matches: 6. The germline gives CDR1 MNHEY, CDR2 SMNVEV (reference sequence). The CDR3 has 13 residues. The CDR3 DNA is TGTGCCAGCGGAAACAGGGGGCACCAGCCCCAGCATTTT. It codes for CASGNRGHQPQHF.

J is TRBJ2-7 and V is TRBV6-1; the match to TRBD1 covers 7 bases. Germline V lookup: CDR1 MNHNS, CDR2 SASEGT. The J segment lost 1 base and the V segment lost 6 bases, leaving 9 bases of the junction unmatched. The CDR3 spans 15 residues. Written as DNA, the CDR3 is TGTGCCAGCAGGGCAGGACGGACAGGATCCTACGAGCAGTACTTC. It translates to CASRAGRTGSYEQYF.

The chain links TRBV7-9 to TRBJ1-1, with 10 bases matching TRBD1. CDR3 length: 14 amino acids. The germline CDR1 and CDR2 sequences are SEHNR and FQNEAQ (reference sequence). After removal of 2 bases from V and 5 bases from J, the junction contained 2 bases not matched to a gene. The CDR3 DNA reads as TGTGCCAGCAGCTTACAGGGACAGGGGACTGAAGCTTTCTTT. This sequence encodes CASSLQGQGTEAFF.

The chain carries TRBV6-5 and TRBJ2-7; 10 nucleotides align to TRBD2. This CDR3 is 15 amino acids long. Germline loops: CDR1 MNHEY, CDR2 SVGAGI. V was pared by 5 bases and J by 4 bases, with 8 bases of the junction left unmatched. The CDR3 sequence is CASSPTGTSVYEQYF. In DNA form, the CDR3 reads TGTGCCAGCAGTCCGACCGGGACTAGCGTGTACGAGCAGTACTTC.